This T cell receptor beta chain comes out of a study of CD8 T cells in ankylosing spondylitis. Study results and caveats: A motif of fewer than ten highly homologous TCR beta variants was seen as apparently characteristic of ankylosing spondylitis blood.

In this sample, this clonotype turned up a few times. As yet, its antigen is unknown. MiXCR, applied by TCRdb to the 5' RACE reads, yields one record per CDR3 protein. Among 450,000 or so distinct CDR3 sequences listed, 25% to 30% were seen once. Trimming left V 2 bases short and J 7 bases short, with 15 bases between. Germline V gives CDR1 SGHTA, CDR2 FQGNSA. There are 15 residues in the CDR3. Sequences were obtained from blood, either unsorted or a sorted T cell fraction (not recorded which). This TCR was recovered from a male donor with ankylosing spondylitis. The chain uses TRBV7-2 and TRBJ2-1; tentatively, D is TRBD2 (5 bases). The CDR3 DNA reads TGTGCCAGCAGCTTATTCGGAGGAATTAAAAATGAGCAGTTCTTC. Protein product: CASSLFGGIKNEQFF. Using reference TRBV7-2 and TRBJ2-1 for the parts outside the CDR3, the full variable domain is GAGVSQSPSNKVTEKGKDVELRCDPISGHTALYWYRQSLGQGLEFLIYFQGNSAPDKSGLPSDRFSAERTGGSVSTLTIQRTQQEDSAVYLCASSLFGGIKNEQFFGPGTRLTVL.